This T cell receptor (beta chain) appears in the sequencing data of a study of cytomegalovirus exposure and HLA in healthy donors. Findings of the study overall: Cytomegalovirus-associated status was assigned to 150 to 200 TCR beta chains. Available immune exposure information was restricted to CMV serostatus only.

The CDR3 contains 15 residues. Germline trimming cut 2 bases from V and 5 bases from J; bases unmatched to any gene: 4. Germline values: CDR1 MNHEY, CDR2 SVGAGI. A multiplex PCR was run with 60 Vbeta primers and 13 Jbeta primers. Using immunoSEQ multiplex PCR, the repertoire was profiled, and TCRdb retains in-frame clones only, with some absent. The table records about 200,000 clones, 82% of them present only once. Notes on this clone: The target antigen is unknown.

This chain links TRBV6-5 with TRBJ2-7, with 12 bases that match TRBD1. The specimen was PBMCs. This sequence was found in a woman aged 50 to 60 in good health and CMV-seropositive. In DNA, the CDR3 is TGTGCCAGCAGTTACCAAGGGACAGGGGGCAACGAGCAGTACTTC. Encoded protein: CASSYQGTGGNEQYF.